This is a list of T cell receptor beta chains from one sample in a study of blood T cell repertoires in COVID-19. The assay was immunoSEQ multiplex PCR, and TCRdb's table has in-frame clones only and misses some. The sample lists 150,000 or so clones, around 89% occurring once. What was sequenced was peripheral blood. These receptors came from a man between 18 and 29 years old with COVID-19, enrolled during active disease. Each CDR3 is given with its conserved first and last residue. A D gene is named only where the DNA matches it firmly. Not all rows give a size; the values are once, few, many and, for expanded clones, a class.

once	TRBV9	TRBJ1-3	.	TGTGCCAGCAGCCCCCCCACAGGGTCTAACGGAAACACCATATATTTT	CASSPPTGSNGNTIYF
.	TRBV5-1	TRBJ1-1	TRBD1	TGCGCCAGCAGCTCAGGACAGGGACTAATGAACACTGAAGCTTTCTTT	CASSSGQGLMNTEAFF
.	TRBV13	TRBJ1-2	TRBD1	TGTGCCAGCAGCTTAAGGGGGCCTGATGGCTACACCTTC	CASSLRGPDGYTF
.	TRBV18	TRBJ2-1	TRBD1	TGTGCCAGCTCACCACGAGGGGGCGGATACAATGAGCAGTTCTTC	CASSPRGGGYNEQFF
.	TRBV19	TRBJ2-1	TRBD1	TGTGCCAGTAGCAGGAATTCCGGGACAGGGGGCAATGAGCAGTTCTTC	CASSRNSGTGGNEQFF
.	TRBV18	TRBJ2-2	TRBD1	TGTGCCAGCTCACGGGACAGGAACACCGGGGAGCTGTTTTTT	CASSRDRNTGELFF
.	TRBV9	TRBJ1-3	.	TGTGCCAGCAGCGTAGCTGGGCAGGGGAATGGAAACACCATATATTTT	CASSVAGQGNGNTIYF
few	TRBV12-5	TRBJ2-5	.	TGTGCTAGTGGTCCGAACAGAGAGACCCAGTACTTC	CASGPNRETQYF
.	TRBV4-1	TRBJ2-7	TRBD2	TGCGCCAGCAGCCAAGGGGGGACTAGCGGGAGCTACGAGCAGTACTTC	CASSQGGTSGSYEQYF
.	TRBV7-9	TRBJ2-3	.	TGTGCCAGCAGCTTAAGAGGAGCTAGCACAGATACGCAGTATTTT	CASSLRGASTDTQYF
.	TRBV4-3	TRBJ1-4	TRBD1	TGCGCCAGCAGCCATGGTGACAGGGCGGGCAACGAAAAACTGTTTTTT	CASSHGDRAGNEKLFF
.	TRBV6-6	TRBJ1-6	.	TGTGCCAGCAGTTCCGGTGGGCTCTATAATTCACCCCTCCACTTT	CASSSGGLYNSPLHF
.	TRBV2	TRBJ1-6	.	TGTGCCAGCAGTGAAGCTCTCGGGGAAAATTCACCCCTCCACTTT	CASSEALGENSPLHF
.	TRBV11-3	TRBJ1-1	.	TGTGCCAGCAGCCCCGGGGGGACTGAAGCTTTCTTT	CASSPGGTEAFF
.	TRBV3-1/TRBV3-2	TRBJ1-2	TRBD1	TGTGCCAGCAGCCGCAGACAGGGTTATGGCTACACCTTC	CASSRRQGYGYTF
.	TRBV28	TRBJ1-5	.	TGTGCCAGCAGATCCGGGGGGGTTCGGCAGCCCCAGCATTTT	CASRSGGVRQPQHF
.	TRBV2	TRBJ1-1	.	TGTGCCAGCAGTCTAGGGAACACTGAAGCTTTCTTT	CASSLGNTEAFF
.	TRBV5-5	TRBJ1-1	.	TGTGCCAGCAGCTTGGATGCGAGACAGATACTAAACACTGAAGCTTTCTTT	CASSLDARQILNTEAFF
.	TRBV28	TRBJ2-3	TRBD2	TGTGCCAGCAGTTTGGGGGGGGTCACAGATACGCAGTATTTT	CASSLGGVTDTQYF
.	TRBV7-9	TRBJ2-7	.	TGTGCCAGCAGCTTCACTGTATCCTACGAGCAGTACTTC	CASSFTVSYEQYF
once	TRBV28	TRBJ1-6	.	TGTGCCAGCAGTTCGCGTGGAGCTTCACCCCTCCACTTT	CASSSRGASPLHF
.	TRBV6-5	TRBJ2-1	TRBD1	TGTGCCAGCAGCCGGGGACAGGGGACGGCCAATGAGCAGTTCTTC	CASSRGQGTANEQFF
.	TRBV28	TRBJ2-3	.	TGTGCCAGCAGTTTATATGGCGACCGGGGGGATACGCAGTATTTT	CASSLYGDRGDTQYF
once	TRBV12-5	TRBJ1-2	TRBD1	TGTGCTAGTGGGATGACAGGGGTCTATGGCTACACCTTC	CASGMTGVYGYTF
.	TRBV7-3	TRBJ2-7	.	TGTGCCAGCAGCCCGCAGGGCAGCCACTACGAGCAGTACTTC	CASSPQGSHYEQYF
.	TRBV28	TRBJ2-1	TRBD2	TGTGCCAGCAGTGTAGCGGGAGGCGCCTACAATGAGCAGTTCTTC	CASSVAGGAYNEQFF
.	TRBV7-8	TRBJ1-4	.	TGTGCCAGCAGCTTAGTAAAGGGACAAACTAATGAAAAACTGTTTTTT	CASSLVKGQTNEKLFF
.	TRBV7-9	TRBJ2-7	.	TGTGCCAGCAGCTTAAGTTCCTCGGGAGTCTCGGTCGAGCAGTACTTC	CASSLSSSGVSVEQYF
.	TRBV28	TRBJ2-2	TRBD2	TGTGCCAGCAGTCCCCTAGTCGGGAGGATTGGCACCGGGGAGCTGTTTTTT	CASSPLVGRIGTGELFF
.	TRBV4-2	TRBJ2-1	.	TGTGCCAGCAGCCATCCGGACTTTACTACCTACAATGAGCAGTTCTTC	CASSHPDFTTYNEQFF
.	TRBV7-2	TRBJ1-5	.	TGTGCCAGCAGCTCTACAGGAGTTAGCAATCAGCCCCAGCATTTT	CASSSTGVSNQPQHF
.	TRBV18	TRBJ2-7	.	TGTGCGGGGGGGACAGGTGTCCACGAGCAGTACTTC	CAGGTGVHEQYF
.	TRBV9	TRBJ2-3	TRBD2	TGTGCCAGCAGCGTAGGGGCGGGAGTTGATACGCAGTATTTT	CASSVGAGVDTQYF
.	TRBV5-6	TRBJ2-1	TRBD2	TGTGCCAGCAGCTTAGCTCCGGGACTACCCTCCTCCGAGCAGTTCTTC	CASSLAPGLPSSEQFF
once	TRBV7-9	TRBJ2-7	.	TGTGCCAGCAGCTTAGCTAGCGGGGACAGGGATTCCTACGAGCAGTACTTC	CASSLASGDRDSYEQYF
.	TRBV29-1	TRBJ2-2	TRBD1	TGCAGCGGAATACAGGGGGCGAGTCCCGGGGAGCTGTTTTTT	CSGIQGASPGELFF
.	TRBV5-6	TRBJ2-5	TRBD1	TGTGCCAGCAGCGGGACAGGGGGCGCGGGGACCCAGTACTTC	CASSGTGGAGTQYF
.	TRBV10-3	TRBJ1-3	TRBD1	TGTGCCATTACAGGGGGCTCTGGAAACACCATATATTTT	CAITGGSGNTIYF
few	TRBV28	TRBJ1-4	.	TGTGCCAGCAGTTTAAGCAGGGGCACTAATGAAAAACTGTTTTTT	CASSLSRGTNEKLFF
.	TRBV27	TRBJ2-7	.	TGTGCCAGCAGTTTGGGGCCCGAGCAGTACTTC	CASSLGPEQYF
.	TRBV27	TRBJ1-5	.	TGTGCCAGCAGTCGACTGGACAGCCTCAATCAGCCCCAGCATTTT	CASSRLDSLNQPQHF
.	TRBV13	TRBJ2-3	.	TGTGCCAGCAGCAACTCCCCAGGGGAATTTAGCACAGATACGCAGTATTTT	CASSNSPGEFSTDTQYF
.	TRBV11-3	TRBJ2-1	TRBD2	TGTGCCAGCAGCCCACGACTAGCGGGAGGGAGTGGTGAGCAGTTCTTC	CASSPRLAGGSGEQFF
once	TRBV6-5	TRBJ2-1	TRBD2	TGTGCCAGCAGCTTCGGGACTAGCGGCCACAATGAGCAGTTCTTC	CASSFGTSGHNEQFF
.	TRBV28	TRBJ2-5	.	TGTGCCAGCAGTCCCCACGGACTGCTCCAAGAGACCCAGTACTTC	CASSPHGLLQETQYF
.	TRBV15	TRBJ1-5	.	TGTGCCACCAGCTTATTCGGGTTTAGCAATCAGCCCCAGCATTTT	CATSLFGFSNQPQHF
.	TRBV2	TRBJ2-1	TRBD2	TGTGCCAGCATTACCGGGACTAGCGGTTTCCATGAGCAGTTCTTC	CASITGTSGFHEQFF
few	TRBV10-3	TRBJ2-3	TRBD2	TGTGCCATCAGTGAAGGGACTAGCGGGGACACAGATACGCAGTATTTT	CAISEGTSGDTDTQYF
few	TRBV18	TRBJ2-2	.	TGTGCCAGCTCACCTCTCGGGAACACCGGGGAGCTGTTTTTT	CASSPLGNTGELFF
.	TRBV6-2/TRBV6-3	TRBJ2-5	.	TGTGCCAGCAGTTCACTACAGGGAAGGGAAGTAAGGGAGACCCAGTACTTC	CASSSLQGREVRETQYF
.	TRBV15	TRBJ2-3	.	TGTGCCACCGGAGCAGATACGCAGTATTTT	CATGADTQYF
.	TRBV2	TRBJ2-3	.	TGTGCCAGCTTGGGGGCGGCCAGCACAGATACGCAGTATTTT	CASLGAASTDTQYF
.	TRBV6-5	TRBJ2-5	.	TGTGCCAGCAGTAAGGGACTCGTCGTAGAGACCCAGTACTTC	CASSKGLVVETQYF
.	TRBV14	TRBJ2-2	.	.	CASSSGLLRAGELFF
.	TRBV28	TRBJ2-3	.	TGTGCCAGCTGGAGTAGCACAGATACGCAGTATTTT	CASWSSTDTQYF
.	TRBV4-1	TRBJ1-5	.	TGCGCCAGCACTCTAAAAAGGGACATTTGCAATCAGCCCCAGCATTTT	CASTLKRDICNQPQHF